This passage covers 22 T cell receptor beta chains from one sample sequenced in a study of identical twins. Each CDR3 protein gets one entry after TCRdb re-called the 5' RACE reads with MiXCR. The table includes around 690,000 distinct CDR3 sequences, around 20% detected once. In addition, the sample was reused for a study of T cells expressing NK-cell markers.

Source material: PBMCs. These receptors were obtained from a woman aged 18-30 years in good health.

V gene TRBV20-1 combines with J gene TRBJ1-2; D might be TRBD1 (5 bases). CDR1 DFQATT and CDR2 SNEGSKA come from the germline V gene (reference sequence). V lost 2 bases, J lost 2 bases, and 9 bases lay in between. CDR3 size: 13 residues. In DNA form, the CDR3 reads TGCAGTGCTAGAAGGCAGGGAAACTATGGCTACACCTTC. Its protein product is CSARRQGNYGYTF.

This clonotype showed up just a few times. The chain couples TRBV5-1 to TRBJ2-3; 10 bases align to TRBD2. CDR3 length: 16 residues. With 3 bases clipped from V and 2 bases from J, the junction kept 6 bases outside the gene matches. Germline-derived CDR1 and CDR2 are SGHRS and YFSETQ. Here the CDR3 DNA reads TGCGCCAGCAGCTGGCCGGGACTAGCGTCCACAGATACGCAGTATTTT. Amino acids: CASSWPGLASTDTQYF.

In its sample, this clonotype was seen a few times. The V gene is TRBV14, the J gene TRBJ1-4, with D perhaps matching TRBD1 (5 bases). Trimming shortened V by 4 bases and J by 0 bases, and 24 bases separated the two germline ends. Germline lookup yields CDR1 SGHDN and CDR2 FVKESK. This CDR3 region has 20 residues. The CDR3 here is CASSPTLRGRRGTTNEKLFF. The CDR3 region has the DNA TGTGCCAGCAGCCCAACACTTCGGGGCCGCCGTGGGACAACTAATGAAAAACTGTTTTTT.

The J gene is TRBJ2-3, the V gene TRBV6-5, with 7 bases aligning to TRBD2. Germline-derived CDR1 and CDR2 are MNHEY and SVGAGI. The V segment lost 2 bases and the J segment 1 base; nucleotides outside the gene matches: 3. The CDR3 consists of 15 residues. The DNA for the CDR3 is TGTGCCAGCAGTTACGAAGCGGGGCGCACAGATACGCAGTATTTT. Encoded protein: CASSYEAGRTDTQYF.

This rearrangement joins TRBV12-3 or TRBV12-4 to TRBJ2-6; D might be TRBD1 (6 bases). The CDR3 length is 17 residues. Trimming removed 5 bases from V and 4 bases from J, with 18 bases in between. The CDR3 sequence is CASSKRQAVLGANVLTF. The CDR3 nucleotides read TGTGCCAGCAGTAAGAGACAGGCGGTTCTCGGGGCCAACGTCCTGACTTTC.

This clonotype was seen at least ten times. The CDR3 DNA reads as TGCGCCAGCAGCTTGCTCGGGACAGGGGGAAAAGAGACCCAGTACTTC. Protein product: CASSLLGTGGKETQYF. The chain combines TRBV5-1 with TRBJ2-5; TRBD1 agrees at 11 bases. CDR3 length: 16 amino acids. The germline CDR1 and CDR2 sequences are SGHRS and YFSETQ. Trimming removed 1 base from V and 3 bases from J; junction bases left unmatched: 5.

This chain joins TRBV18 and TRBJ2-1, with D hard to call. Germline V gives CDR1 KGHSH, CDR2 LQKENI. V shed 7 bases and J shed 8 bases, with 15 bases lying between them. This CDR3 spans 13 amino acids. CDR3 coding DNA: TGTGCCAGCTTCCCGGACCACTTGGATGAGCAGTTCTTC. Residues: CASFPDHLDEQFF. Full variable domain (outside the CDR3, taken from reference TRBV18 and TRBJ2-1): NAGVMQNPRHLVRRRGQEARLRCSPMKGHSHVYWYRQLPEEGLKFMVYLQKENIIDESGMPKERFSAEFPKEGPSILRIQQVVRGDSAAYFCASFPDHLDEQFFGPGTRLTVL.

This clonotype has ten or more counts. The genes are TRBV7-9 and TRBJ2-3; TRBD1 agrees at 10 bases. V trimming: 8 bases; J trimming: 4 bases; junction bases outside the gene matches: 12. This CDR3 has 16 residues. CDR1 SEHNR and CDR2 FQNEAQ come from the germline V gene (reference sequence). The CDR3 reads CASGIRRDRGSDTQYF. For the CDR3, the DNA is TGTGCCAGCGGAATCCGACGGGACAGGGGCTCAGATACGCAGTATTTT.

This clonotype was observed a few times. CDR3 residues: CASSDSGGPLYEQYF. The CDR3 DNA reads TGCGCCAGCAGCGATAGCGGGGGTCCCCTCTACGAGCAGTACTTC. V usage is TRBV5-1 and J usage is TRBJ2-7, with 9 bases identical to TRBD2. There are 15 residues in the CDR3. V was pared by 4 bases and J by 3 bases, with 8 bases of the junction left unmatched. CDR1 SGHRS and CDR2 YFSETQ come from the germline V gene.

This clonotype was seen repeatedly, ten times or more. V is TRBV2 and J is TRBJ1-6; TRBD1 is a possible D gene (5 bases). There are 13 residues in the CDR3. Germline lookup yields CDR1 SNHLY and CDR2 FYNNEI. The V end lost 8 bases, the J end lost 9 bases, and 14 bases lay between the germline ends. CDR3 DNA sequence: TGTGCCAGCGCTTGGGACCGTAGTTCACCCCTCCACTTT. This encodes CASAWDRSSPLHF.

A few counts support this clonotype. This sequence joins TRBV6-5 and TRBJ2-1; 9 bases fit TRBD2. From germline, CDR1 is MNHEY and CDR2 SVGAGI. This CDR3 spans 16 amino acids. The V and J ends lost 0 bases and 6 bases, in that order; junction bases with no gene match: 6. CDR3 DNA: TGTGCCAGCAGTTACTCGATAGCGGGAGCCGTCAATGAGCAGTTCTTC. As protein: CASSYSIAGAVNEQFF.

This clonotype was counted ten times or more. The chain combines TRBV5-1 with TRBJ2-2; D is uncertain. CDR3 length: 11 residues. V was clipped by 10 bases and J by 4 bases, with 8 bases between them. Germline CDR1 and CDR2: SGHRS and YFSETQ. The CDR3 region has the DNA TGCGCCTGGCGAGGCACCGGGGAGCTGTTTTTT. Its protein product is CAWRGTGELFF.

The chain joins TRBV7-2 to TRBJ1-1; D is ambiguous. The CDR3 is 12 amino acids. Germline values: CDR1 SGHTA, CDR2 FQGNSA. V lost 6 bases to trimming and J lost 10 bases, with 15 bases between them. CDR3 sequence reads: CASSTGGRGAFF. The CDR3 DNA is TGTGCCAGCAGTACGGGAGGCCGTGGAGCTTTCTTT.

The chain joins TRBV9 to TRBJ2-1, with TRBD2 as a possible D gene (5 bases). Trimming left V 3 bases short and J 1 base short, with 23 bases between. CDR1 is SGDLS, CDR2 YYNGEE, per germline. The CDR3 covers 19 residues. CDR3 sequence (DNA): TGTGCCAGCAGCGACCCCCTCACAGCGGCAAAGTCATCCTACAATGAGCAGTTCTTC. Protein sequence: CASSDPLTAAKSSYNEQFF.

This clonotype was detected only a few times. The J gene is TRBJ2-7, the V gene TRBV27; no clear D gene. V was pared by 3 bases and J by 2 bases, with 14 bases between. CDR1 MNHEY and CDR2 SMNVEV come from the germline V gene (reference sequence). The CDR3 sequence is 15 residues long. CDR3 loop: CASSLVAVVPYEQYF. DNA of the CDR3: TGTGCCAGCAGTTTGGTGGCCGTGGTTCCCTACGAGCAGTACTTC.

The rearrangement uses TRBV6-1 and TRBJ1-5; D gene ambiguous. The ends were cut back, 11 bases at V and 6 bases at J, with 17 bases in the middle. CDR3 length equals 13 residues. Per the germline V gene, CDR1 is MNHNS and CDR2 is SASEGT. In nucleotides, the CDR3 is TGTGCCTCCTGGAGTGGTTGGGGTCAGCCCCAGCATTTT. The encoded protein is CASWSGWGQPQHF.

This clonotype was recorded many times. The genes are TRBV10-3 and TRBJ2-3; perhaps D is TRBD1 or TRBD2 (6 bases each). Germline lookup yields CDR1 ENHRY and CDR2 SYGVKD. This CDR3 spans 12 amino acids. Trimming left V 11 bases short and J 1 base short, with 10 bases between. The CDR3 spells CAAGGGTDTQYF. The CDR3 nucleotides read TGTGCCGCCGGGGGCGGCACAGATACGCAGTATTTT.

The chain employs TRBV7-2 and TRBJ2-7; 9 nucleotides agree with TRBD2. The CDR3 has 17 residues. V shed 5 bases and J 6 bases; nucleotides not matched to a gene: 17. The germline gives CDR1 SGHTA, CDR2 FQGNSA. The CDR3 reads CASSPSGGAGGRGEQYF. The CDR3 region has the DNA TGTGCCAGCAGCCCGTCGGGGGGAGCGGGAGGTAGGGGCGAGCAGTACTTC.

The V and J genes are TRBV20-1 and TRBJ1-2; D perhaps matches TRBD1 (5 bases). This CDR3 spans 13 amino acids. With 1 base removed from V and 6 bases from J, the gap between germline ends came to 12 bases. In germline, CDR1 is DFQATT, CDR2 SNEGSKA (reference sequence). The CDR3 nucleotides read TGCAGTGCTAGAGTTGGAGGCAGGGATGGCTACACCTTC. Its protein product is CSARVGGRDGYTF.

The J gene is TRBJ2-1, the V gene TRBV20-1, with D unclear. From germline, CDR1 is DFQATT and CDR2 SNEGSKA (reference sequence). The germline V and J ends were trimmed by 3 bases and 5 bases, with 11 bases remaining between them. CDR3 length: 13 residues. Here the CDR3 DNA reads TGCAGTGCTAGTAGGCCACAGAACAATGAGCAGTTCTTC. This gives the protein CSASRPQNNEQFF.

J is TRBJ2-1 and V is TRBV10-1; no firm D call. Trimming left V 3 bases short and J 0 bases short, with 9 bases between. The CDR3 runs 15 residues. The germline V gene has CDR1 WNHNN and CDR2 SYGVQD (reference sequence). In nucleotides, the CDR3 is TGCGCCAGCAGTGATCAGGCCAGCTCCTACAATGAGCAGTTCTTC. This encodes CASSDQASSYNEQFF.

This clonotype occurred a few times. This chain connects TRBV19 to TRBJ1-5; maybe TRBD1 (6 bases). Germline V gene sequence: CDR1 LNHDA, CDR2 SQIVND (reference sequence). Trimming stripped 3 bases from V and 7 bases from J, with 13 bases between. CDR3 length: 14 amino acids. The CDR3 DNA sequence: TGTGCCAGTAGTATGGGGGGGGGCGGCCAGCCCCAGCATTTT. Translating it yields CASSMGGGGQPQHF.